This T cell receptor (beta chain) was identified during a study of blood T cell repertoires in COVID-19. About the research overall: The United States, Italy and Spain supplied acute and convalescent COVID-19 samples. From T cells, B-cell-depleted T cells, or PBMCs came the material, which was cDNA or gDNA.

Per the authors' pipeline: Estimates of nucleated cell counts were drawn from the amplification of reference gene primers. TCRdb's copy holds only in-frame clones and misses some; the assay was immunoSEQ multiplex PCR. That table is the source of V, J and clone size, and D and trimming were worked out from the DNA. Among approximately 130,000 clones listed, 70% to 90% were seen once. This clonotype was obtained from a woman between 50 and 59 years old who had recovered from COVID-19. The specimen was peripheral blood.

CDR3 loop: CASSSYPFRPGPYGYTF. The CDR3 DNA follows: TGCGCCAGCAGTTCATATCCGTTTCGGCCAGGGCCCTATGGCTACACCTTC. This chain joins TRBV5-1 and TRBJ1-2; weak D call: TRBD1 (5 bases). Germline CDR1 SGHRS, CDR2 YFSETQ. This CDR3 region has 17 residues. V lost 5 bases and J lost 4, with 24 bases in between.